A selection of T cell receptor beta chains follows, all from one sample in a study of blood T cell repertoires in COVID-19. Assay: immunoSEQ multiplex PCR; the TCRdb copy retains only in-frame clones and omits some. Here the sample spans 200,000 to 250,000 clones, 83% being singletons. Sequencing was done on a sample of peripheral blood. Source of these receptors: a woman between 45 and 60 years old with acute or convalescent COVID-19. Each CDR3 is given with its conserved first and last residue. The D gene is left open where the match is weak. Rows give clone size only sometimes, using once, few, many, or a class for an expanded clone.

d_gene,j_gene,v_gene,abundance,CDR3aa,CDR3nt
.,TRBJ1-4,TRBV2,.,CASSEIKGEGEKLFF,TGTGCCAGCAGTGAGATTAAGGGGGAGGGTGAAAAACTGTTTTTT
.,TRBJ2-2,TRBV7-9,few,CASSPSRGPGYTGELFF,TGTGCCAGCAGCCCCAGCAGGGGCCCCGGCTACACCGGGGAGCTGTTTTTT
.,TRBJ2-1,TRBV30,.,CAWVYYNEQFF,TGTGCCTGGGTCTACTACAATGAGCAGTTCTTC
.,TRBJ2-5,TRBV11-1,.,CASSLEGPAETQYF,TGTGCCAGCAGCTTAGAGGGGCCAGCAGAGACCCAGTACTTC
.,TRBJ1-5,TRBV3-1/TRBV3-2,.,CASSQEQSNQPPHF,TGTGCCAGCAGCCAAGAACAGAGCAATCAGCCCCCGCATTTT
.,TRBJ2-5,TRBV4-1,.,CASSQRKGLAPQETQYF,TGCGCCAGCAGCCAACGTAAAGGTCTAGCGCCACAAGAGACCCAGTACTTC
.,TRBJ1-4,TRBV7-9,once,CASSSALGLAEKLFF,TGTGCCAGCAGCTCAGCTCTGGGACTGGCGGAAAAACTGTTTTTT
TRBD2,TRBJ2-7,TRBV6-5,.,CASSYSGGGSYEQYF,TGTGCCAGCAGTTACTCTGGGGGGGGGTCCTACGAGCAGTACTTC
TRBD2,TRBJ2-7,TRBV27,.,CASSLRFREGYRYEQYF,TGTGCCAGCAGTTTAAGGTTCCGGGAGGGGTATAGGTACGAGCAGTACTTC
TRBD2,TRBJ2-1,TRBV5-1,.,CASSPRTSGVLGQFF,TGCGCCAGCAGCCCCCGTACTAGCGGGGTCCTCGGGCAGTTCTTC
.,TRBJ1-6,TRBV5-1,.,CASSLTGSSPLHF,TGCGCCAGCAGCTTGACAGGCTCCTCACCCCTCCACTTT
.,TRBJ1-2,TRBV5-5,once,CASSLASGYGYTF,TGTGCCAGCAGCTTGGCTTCCGGTTATGGCTACACCTTC
.,TRBJ2-3,TRBV5-1,once,CASSERGQEDTQYF,TGCGCCAGCAGCGAGAGGGGACAAGAAGATACGCAGTATTTT
.,TRBJ2-5,TRBV21-1,.,CASRTQGPQETQYF,TGTGCCAGCAGGACACAGGGGCCTCAAGAGACCCAGTACTTC
.,TRBJ2-7,TRBV4-1,.,CASSQDGFYEQYF,TGCGCCAGCAGCCAAGATGGCTTCTACGAGCAGTACTTC
.,TRBJ2-3,TRBV6-5,once,CASRLADTQYF,TGTGCCAGCCGCCTGGCTGATACGCAGTATTTT
.,TRBJ1-3,TRBV6-5,few,CASSYRHLSGNTIYF,TGTGCCAGCAGTTACCGACACCTCTCTGGAAACACCATATATTTT
TRBD2,TRBJ2-3,TRBV30,.,CAWSVLPSGNTDTQYF,TGTGCCTGGAGTGTTTTGCCTAGCGGTAACACAGATACGCAGTATTTT
.,TRBJ1-3,TRBV21-1,once,CASTSGTGSAGISTGNTIYF,TGTGCCAGCACCTCCGGGACAGGATCAGCGGGGATTAGTACTGGAAACACCATATATTTT
.,TRBJ1-5,TRBV20-1,.,CSASESGIYSNQPQHF,TGCAGTGCTAGTGAGTCAGGAATCTATAGCAATCAGCCCCAGCATTTT
.,TRBJ2-1,TRBV6-5,.,CASRGALNNEQFF,TGTGCCAGCAGAGGGGCCTTAAACAATGAGCAGTTCTTC
.,TRBJ1-1,TRBV6-1,once,CASSESYDSKAFF,TGTGCCAGCAGTGAAAGCTACGATTCTAAAGCTTTCTTT
.,TRBJ1-1,TRBV3-1/TRBV3-2,.,CASSQVLFEAAFF,TGTGCCAGCAGCCAAGTGCTTTTTGAGGCGGCTTTCTTT
TRBD2,TRBJ2-1,TRBV13,.,CASSPVDGLALHNEQFF,TGTGCCAGCAGCCCCGTAGATGGACTAGCACTCCACAATGAGCAGTTCTTC
.,TRBJ2-7,TRBV7-9,.,CASSPSGANEQYF,TGTGCCAGCAGCCCCAGTGGAGCTAACGAGCAGTACTTC
.,TRBJ2-1,TRBV7-9,once,CASSLGITGGSNNEQFF,TGTGCCAGCAGCTTAGGGATTACTGGCGGGTCTAACAATGAGCAGTTCTTC
TRBD1,TRBJ2-2,TRBV2,.,CASTFVVPGQGVCNPGELFF,TGTGCCAGCACCTTCGTCGTCCCGGGACAGGGTGTTTGTAATCCCGGGGAGCTGTTTTTT
TRBD2,TRBJ2-3,TRBV7-8,.,CASSPLSGGEYTQYF,TGTGCCAGCAGCCCGCTTAGCGGGGGGGAATATACGCAGTATTTT
TRBD2,TRBJ2-1,TRBV28,.,CASHRPSRQPAGGNEQFF,TGTGCCAGCCATCGCCCTTCCCGGCAGCCGGCGGGAGGAAATGAGCAGTTCTTC
.,TRBJ1-2,TRBV20-1,.,CSASPGSNYGYTF,TGCAGTGCTAGTCCAGGGTCCAACTATGGCTACACCTTC
.,TRBJ1-2,TRBV12-3/TRBV12-4,few,CASSLGGPYGYTF,TGTGCCAGCAGTTTAGGGGGGCCCTATGGCTACACCTTC
.,TRBJ2-7,TRBV18,.,CASSPERYEQYF,TGTGCCAGCTCACCAGAGCGCTACGAGCAGTACTTC
.,TRBJ2-5,TRBV7-9,.,CASSLTMQTQYF,TGTGCCAGCAGCTTAACAATGCAGACCCAGTACTTC
TRBD1,TRBJ1-2,TRBV18,few,CASSPTGPFGQGNGYTF,TGTGCCAGCTCACCAACCGGTCCCTTTGGACAGGGTAACGGCTACACCTTC
TRBD1,TRBJ1-6,TRBV10-3,.,CAISEGTGGGSPLHF,TGTGCCATCAGTGAGGGGACAGGGGGCGGTTCACCCCTCCACTTT
.,TRBJ1-3,TRBV5-1,.,CASSLVAGLSGNTIYF,TGCGCCAGCAGCTTGGTAGCGGGTCTCTCTGGAAACACCATATATTTT
.,TRBJ1-1,TRBV4-1,.,CATARQKNTEAFF,TGCGCCACCGCGAGACAGAAGAACACTGAAGCTTTCTTT
.,TRBJ1-1,TRBV2,.,CASSELGPTEAFF,TGTGCCAGCAGCGAGCTAGGCCCGACCGAAGCTTTCTTT
.,TRBJ1-1,TRBV10-2,.,CASSEQGGSPFF,TGCGCCAGCAGTGAGCAAGGGGGTTCGCCTTTCTTT
.,TRBJ1-1,TRBV6-4,.,CASSDSGQPQNTEAFF,TGTGCCAGCAGTGACTCGGGACAACCGCAGAACACTGAAGCTTTCTTT
.,TRBJ1-4,TRBV7-2,.,CASSLARFVVGGPNEKLFF,TGTGCCAGCAGCTTAGCGCGTTTTGTCGTTGGGGGCCCTAATGAAAAACTGTTTTTT
.,TRBJ1-2,TRBV7-9,.,CASSSSEGGNYGYTF,TGTGCCAGCAGCTCCTCCGAAGGAGGGAACTATGGCTACACCTTC
.,TRBJ1-4,TRBV28,.,CASISGVWNEKLFF,TGTGCCAGCATCTCAGGGGTATGGAATGAAAAACTGTTTTTT
.,TRBJ1-5,TRBV14,.,CASSQHRGQPQHF,TGTGCCAGCAGCCAACATCGAGGGCAGCCCCAGCATTTT
TRBD2,TRBJ2-3,TRBV28,.,CASSLAGGRTDTQYF,TGTGCCAGCAGTTTAGCGGGGGGGCGTACAGATACGCAGTATTTT
TRBD1,TRBJ1-6,TRBV7-2,.,CASSTGQGENSPLHF,TGTGCCAGCAGCACCGGACAGGGCGAAAATTCACCCCTCCACTTT
.,TRBJ2-7,TRBV19,.,CASSIASSYEQYF,TGTGCCAGTAGTATCGCTAGCTCCTACGAGCAGTACTTC
TRBD1,TRBJ2-5,TRBV24-1,.,CATRGQGAFGETQYF,TGTGCCACCAGGGGACAGGGGGCGTTCGGAGAGACCCAGTACTTC
.,TRBJ2-2,TRBV4-1,.,CASSQDRNLNTGELFF,TGCGCCAGCAGCCAAGACAGGAACTTAAACACCGGGGAGCTGTTTTTT
.,TRBJ2-2,TRBV12-3/TRBV12-4,.,CASSFPGTGELFF,TGTGCCAGCAGTTTCCCAGGTACCGGGGAGCTGTTTTTT
.,TRBJ1-6,TRBV28,few,CASRQGNSPLHF,TGTGCCAGCAGACAGGGTAATTCACCCCTCCACTTT
.,TRBJ2-3,TRBV27,.,CASRSGPHGTDTQYF,TGTGCCAGCAGGTCGGGTCCCCACGGCACAGATACGCAGTATTTT
.,TRBJ1-2,TRBV6-1,.,CASSDELYGYTF,TGTGCCAGCAGTGACGAGCTATATGGCTACACCTTC
.,TRBJ2-2,TRBV7-2,.,CASSSRTGELFF,TGTGCCAGCAGCTCCAGGACCGGGGAGCTGTTTTTT